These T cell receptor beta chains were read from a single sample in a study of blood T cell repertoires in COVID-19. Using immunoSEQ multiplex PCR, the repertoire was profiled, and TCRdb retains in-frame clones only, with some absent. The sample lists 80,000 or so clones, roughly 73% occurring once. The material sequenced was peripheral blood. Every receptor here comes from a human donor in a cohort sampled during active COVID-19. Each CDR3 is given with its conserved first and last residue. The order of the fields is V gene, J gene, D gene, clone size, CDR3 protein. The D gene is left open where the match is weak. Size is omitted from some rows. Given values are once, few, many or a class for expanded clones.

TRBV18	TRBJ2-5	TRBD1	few	CASSPQGAETQYF
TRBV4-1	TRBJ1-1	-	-	CASSQDPGGANTEAFF
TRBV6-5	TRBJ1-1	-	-	CASSYGGSTEAFF
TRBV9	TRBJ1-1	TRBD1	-	CASSETGQVYTEAFF
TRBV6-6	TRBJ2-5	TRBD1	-	CASSPDRVMRFTQYF
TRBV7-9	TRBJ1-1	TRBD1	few	CASSLGQVNTEAFF
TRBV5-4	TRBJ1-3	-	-	CASSLGGQISGNTIYF
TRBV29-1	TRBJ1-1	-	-	CSVADVGGHTEAFF
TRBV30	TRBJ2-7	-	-	CAWSWRRSYEQYF
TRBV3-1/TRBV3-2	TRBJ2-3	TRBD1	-	CASSQITGGTDTQYF
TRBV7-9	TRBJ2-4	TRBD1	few	CASRPDRVDGNIQYF
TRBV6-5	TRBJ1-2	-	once	CASSSGWPYGYTF
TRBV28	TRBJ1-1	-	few	CASGGPRTEAFF
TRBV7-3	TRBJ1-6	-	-	CASSATVGSPLHF
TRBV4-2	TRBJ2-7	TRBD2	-	CASSQEGLAGTRSYEQYF
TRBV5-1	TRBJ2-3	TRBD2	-	CASSLHSGGATDTQYF
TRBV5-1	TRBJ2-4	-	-	CASRPLPGGRNFQYF
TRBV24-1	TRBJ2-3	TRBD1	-	CATAGTGGTDTQYF
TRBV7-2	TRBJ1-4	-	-	CASSLPPEGVEKLFF
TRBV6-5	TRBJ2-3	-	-	CATQVQGSPQGTQYF
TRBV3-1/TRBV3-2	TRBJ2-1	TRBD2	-	CASSQGLAVVEQFF
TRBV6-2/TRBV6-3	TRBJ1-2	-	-	CASSYGARSGYTF
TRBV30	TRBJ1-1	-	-	CAWTVLRGNTEAFF
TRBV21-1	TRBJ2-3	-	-	CASSKVPDRGLTDTQYF
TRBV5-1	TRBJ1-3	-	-	CASSLNLAGSGNTIYF
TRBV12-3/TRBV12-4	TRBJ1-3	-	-	CASSPSSGNTIYF
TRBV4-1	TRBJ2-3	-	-	CASSQDGQNTQYF
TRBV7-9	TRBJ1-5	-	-	CASSLQGRFNQPQHF
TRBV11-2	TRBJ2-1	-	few	CASSFGGGSSNEQFF
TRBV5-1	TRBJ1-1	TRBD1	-	CASSPGTGGPGTEAFF